The following is a T cell receptor beta chain sequence with its context. The antigen is unknown. With 60 Vbeta and 13 Jbeta primers, the PCR was carried out. Authors' processing steps: It was a later analysis that counted 75 million to 90 million unique TCR beta chains, of which roughly 11 million were shared. Here immunoSEQ multiplex PCR was the method, and the copy in TCRdb shows in-frame clones only, minus some. For V, J and clone size, that table is used; D and trimming come from the DNA. This sample contains about 88,000 clones. This entry belongs to a study of cytomegalovirus exposure and HLA in healthy donors. The study's findings and limits: Some highly shared sequence variants likely arose as a pipeline artifact. TCR beta V segments were, for the most part, productive about 90% or about 30% of the time in an earlier analysis. Based on reports, TCR beta sequences accurately predicted HLA-A and HLA-B alleles for most subjects.

V was shortened by 3 bases and J by 2 bases, with 14 bases between the two germline ends. Germline assignment: CDR1 PRHDT and CDR2 FYEKMQ (reference sequence). The CDR3 contains 15 residues. The TCR was taken from a girl aged 10 to 17 in good health and CMV-seropositive. The specimen sequenced was PBMCs. The chain links TRBV13 to TRBJ2-7, with D tentatively TRBD2 (7 bases). The CDR3 DNA is TGTGCCAGCAGCTTTCGGGGGGCCCCTGCCTACGAGCAGTACTTC. It translates to CASSFRGAPAYEQYF.